The 23 T cell receptor beta chains reported below all come from one sample, sequenced in a study of blood T cell repertoires in COVID-19. The table came from immunoSEQ multiplex PCR; TCRdb's copy has only in-frame clones and leaves some out. Of about 280,000 clones listed, 86% are singletons. Sequencing was carried out using peripheral blood. These receptors were obtained from a woman in her 70s with COVID-19, enrolled during active disease.

V is TRBV4-1 and J is TRBJ2-2; 8 bases align to TRBD2. J lost 3 bases, V lost 1 base, and 10 bases had no gene match. The CDR3 runs 18 residues. Germline CDR1 and CDR2: MGHRA and YSYEKL. The DNA for the CDR3 is TGCGCCAGCAGCCAAGTTACGGGGGGGACTTCCTACACCGGGGAGCTGTTTTTT. Encoded protein: CASSQVTGGTSYTGELFF.

V and J are TRBV27 and TRBJ1-3, with D unclear. Germline CDR1 reads MNHEY; CDR2 reads SMNVEV (reference sequence). This CDR3 has 14 residues. V lost 6 bases and J 2 bases, leaving 11 bases between the germline ends. CDR3: CASSPRGPGNTIYF. CDR3 DNA sequence: TGTGCCAGCAGCCCTCGAGGTCCTGGAAACACCATATATTTT.

This clone was recorded only once. The CDR3 bases are TGTGCCAGCAGCGCCCGACTAGCAGTAAACGTCGGTGAGCAGTTCTTC. This codes for CASSARLAVNVGEQFF. The V call is TRBV9, the J call TRBJ2-1; 7 bases align to TRBD2. The CDR3 consists of 16 residues. Germline values: CDR1 SGDLS, CDR2 YYNGEE. J was trimmed by 9 bases and V by 3 bases; bases with no gene match: 15.

This clone was counted only a few times. The chain employs TRBV6-5 and TRBJ2-2; no clear D. This CDR3 has 12 residues. Trimming removed 4 bases from V and 5 bases from J, with 5 bases in between. Germline V gene data show CDR1 as MNHEY and CDR2 as SVGAGI. The CDR3 DNA is TGTGCCAGCAGTTTAGTTACCGGGGAGCTGTTTTTT. This gives the protein CASSLVTGELFF.

This clone was seen a handful of times. The rearrangement joins TRBV7-2 to TRBJ1-1, with D unclear. The V and J ends lost 4 bases and 1 base respectively, with 7 bases between them. Germline loops: CDR1 SGHTA, CDR2 FQGNSA. The CDR3 runs to 13 residues. The CDR3 loop is CASSSYRNTEAFF. The CDR3 DNA reads TGTGCCAGCAGCTCTTACAGGAACACTGAAGCTTTCTTT.

The V gene is TRBV12-5, the J gene TRBJ2-5, with 8 bases fitting TRBD1. With V trimmed by 0 bases and J by 5 bases, 8 bases remained unmatched. The germline V gene encodes CDR1 LGHNT and CDR2 FRNRAP. CDR3 length: 16 residues. The CDR3 bases are TGTGCTAGTGGTTTGGTACGATTCAGGGGGCGGGAGACCCAGTACTTC. Amino acids: CASGLVRFRGRETQYF.

The chain combines TRBV19 with TRBJ1-2; D uncertain. Deletions cut 7 bases from V and 8 bases from J, with 26 bases between. The CDR3 length is 16 residues. Germline V lookup: CDR1 LNHDA, CDR2 SQIVND (reference sequence). Here the CDR3 DNA reads TGTGCCAGTACCCTGAGAGGCAGTCCGCTTAGTGGGGGCTACACCTTC. Translation gives CASTLRGSPLSGGYTF.

The gene calls are TRBV3-1 (or the pseudogene TRBV3-2) and TRBJ1-4, with 7 bases matching TRBD1. Per the germline V gene, CDR1 is LGHDT and CDR2 is YNNKEL (reference sequence). The ends lost 0 bases at V and 8 bases at J; junction bases unmatched: 9. The length of the CDR3 is 16 residues. DNA for the CDR3: TGTGCCAGCAGCCAAGATCTCGGCAGGGGGGACGAAAAACTGTTTTTT. This encodes CASSQDLGRGDEKLFF.

Only one count was recorded for this clone. The V and J genes are TRBV5-4 and TRBJ1-6; possible D gene TRBD1, 5 bases. The V end was cut by 0 bases, the J end by 10 bases, with 17 bases between. Germline-derived CDR1 and CDR2 are SGHNT and YYREEE (reference sequence). This CDR3 is 16 amino acids long. The CDR3 DNA sequence: TGTGCCAGCAGCTTGGAGGGGTCGGAGGGAGGGTCACCCCTCCACTTT. This translates into CASSLEGSEGGSPLHF.

V is TRBV7-9 and J is TRBJ2-1, with 9 bases fitting TRBD2. V was pared by 5 bases and J by 8 bases, with 4 bases of the junction left unmatched. Looked up from germline, CDR1 is SEHNR and CDR2 is FQNEAQ (reference sequence). The CDR3 totals 13 residues. The CDR3 reads CASSPGTSYEQFF. As DNA, the CDR3 is TGTGCCAGCAGCCCCGGGACTAGCTATGAGCAGTTCTTC.

This rearrangement joins TRBV5-4 to TRBJ1-6, with 7 bases aligning to TRBD1. The CDR3 runs to 15 residues. Trimming at V came to 4 bases and at J to 8 bases, leaving 9 bases not matched to a gene. Per germline, CDR1 SGHNT and CDR2 YYREEE (reference sequence). The chain's CDR3 is CASSPRTGGDSPLHF. CDR3 coding DNA: TGTGCCAGCAGCCCTCGGACAGGTGGGGATTCACCCCTCCACTTT.

The chain employs TRBV5-6 and TRBJ2-7; TRBD1 is a possible D gene (7 bases). Germline-derived CDR1 and CDR2 are SGHDT and YYEEEE. V lost 3 bases, J lost 3 bases, and 13 bases lay in between. There are 14 residues in the CDR3. The CDR3 protein is CASSSQGGDYEQYF. CDR3 DNA sequence: TGTGCCAGCAGCTCTCAGGGGGGAGACTACGAGCAGTACTTC.

This clone has a handful of counts. The chain is built from TRBV18 and TRBJ2-3; 7 bases line up with TRBD1. The CDR3 sequence is 15 residues long. Trimming removed 4 bases from V and 1 base from J; junction bases left unmatched: 5. The germline CDR1 and CDR2 sequences are KGHSH and LQKENI. Here the CDR3 reads CASSLTGQGTDTQYF. CDR3 nucleotides: TGTGCCAGCTCACTGACCGGACAGGGCACAGATACGCAGTATTTT.

CDR3 loop: CASSYRGQGGGYTF. The CDR3 DNA reads as TGTGCCAGCAGTTACCGTGGACAGGGCGGTGGCTACACCTTC. The chain has TRBV28 and TRBJ1-2; 8 bases map to TRBD1. The CDR3 has 14 amino acids. V lost 4 bases to trimming and J lost 7 bases; unmatched junction nucleotides: 8. The germline V gene has CDR1 MDHEN and CDR2 SYDVKM.

This clone appeared many times. Other DNA sequences in the same sample also yield this CDR3. J is TRBJ2-7 and V is TRBV4-1; 13 nucleotides line up with TRBD2. There are 15 residues in the CDR3. The J segment lost 3 bases and the V segment lost 2 bases, leaving 1 base of the junction unmatched. The germline V gene encodes CDR1 MGHRA and CDR2 YSYEKL. CDR3 loop: CASSQRLAGGYEQYF. CDR3 in DNA: TGCGCCAGCAGCCAAAGACTAGCGGGGGGCTACGAGCAGTACTTC.

This chain uses TRBV28 with TRBJ2-1, with 8 bases matching TRBD2. The CDR3 totals 14 residues. V lost 8 bases to trimming and J lost 2 bases; unmatched junction nucleotides: 5. Germline values: CDR1 MDHEN, CDR2 SYDVKM. DNA for the CDR3: TGTGCCAGCTATCGGGGGGGGACCTACAATGAGCAGTTCTTC. This codes for CASYRGGTYNEQFF.

This chain connects TRBV21-1 to TRBJ2-7; TRBD1 is taken as the D call from the table, unchecked against the DNA. TRBV21-1 is labeled a pseudogene. CDR3 length equals 19 residues. The CDR3 DNA follows: TGTGCCAGCAGCAAAAAGAGAGGGGTTACCGGGACAGTCTCTAGCGAGCAGTACTTC. Translation gives CASSKKRGVTGTVSSEQYF.

The chain recombines TRBV30 with TRBJ1-1, with no clear D. With 0 bases removed from V and 5 bases from J, the gap between germline ends came to 7 bases. The germline gives CDR1 GTSNPN, CDR2 SVGIG (reference sequence). The CDR3 runs 12 residues. CDR3 DNA: TGTGCCTGGAGTGTTTTCGGGACTGAAGCTTTCTTT. Translation gives CAWSVFGTEAFF.

The chain has TRBV12-5 and TRBJ1-1, with D unresolved. The CDR3 contains 13 residues. Germline values: CDR1 LGHNT, CDR2 FRNRAP. Trimming stripped 0 bases from V and 6 bases from J, with 8 bases between. This chain's CDR3 is CASGLVGVPEAFF. The CDR3 DNA sequence: TGTGCTAGTGGTTTGGTAGGAGTTCCTGAAGCTTTCTTT.

The rearrangement uses TRBV2 and TRBJ2-2; possible D gene TRBD1, 5 bases. Germline V gene lookup returns CDR1 SNHLY and CDR2 FYNNEI. This CDR3 has 14 residues. Deletions cut 4 bases from V and 6 bases from J, with 12 bases between. The CDR3 here is CASSGRGQAGELFF. The CDR3 nucleotides read TGTGCCAGCAGTGGTAGGGGCCAGGCCGGGGAGCTGTTTTTT.

J is TRBJ1-6 and V is TRBV5-1; D is unresolved. With 2 bases removed from V and 5 bases from J, the gap between germline ends came to 14 bases. This CDR3 is built from 16 residues. CDR1 and CDR2 (germline): SGHRS, YFSETQ. This chain's CDR3 is CASSLSGRRDNSPLHF. In DNA form, the CDR3 reads TGCGCCAGCAGCTTATCCGGGAGGAGGGATAATTCACCCCTCCACTTT.

This chain joins TRBV7-9 and TRBJ2-5, with D unresolved. The V gene lost 3 bases and the J gene lost 5 bases, with 7 bases spanning the gap. CDR1 is SEHNR, CDR2 FQNEAQ, per germline (reference sequence). The CDR3 extends over 12 amino acids. In DNA, the CDR3 is TGTGCCAGCAGCTTCAGTCAGGAGACCCAGTACTTC. As protein: CASSFSQETQYF.

The gene calls are TRBV29-1 and TRBJ2-7, with 9 bases fitting TRBD1. Germline CDR1 is SQVTM and CDR2 is ANQGSEA. V lost 4 bases and J lost 5; bases outside the gene matches: 3. This CDR3 contains 12 residues. CDR3 region: CSVAQGAHEQYF. The CDR3 DNA is TGCAGCGTTGCACAGGGGGCTCACGAGCAGTACTTC.